The 31 T cell receptor beta chains below come from one sample, sequenced in a study of CD8+ T cells in alopecia areata. Extracted RNA was reverse transcribed into cDNA, the sequencing template. Assay used: immunoSEQ multiplex PCR; TCRdb lists only in-frame clones, some missing. The sample includes approximately 30,000 clones, 45% to 60% seen only once; the top ten take approximately 40%. The sequenced sample consisted of NKG2D-high CD8+ T cells sorted from blood. The origin of the receptors is a human donor with alopecia areata.

This sequence joins TRBV27 and TRBJ2-3, with a possible D match to TRBD2 (6 bases). This CDR3 has 12 residues. CDR1 and CDR2 (germline): MNHEY, SMNVEV (reference sequence). Deletions cut 0 bases from V and 9 bases from J, with 7 bases between. As DNA, the CDR3 is TGTGCCAGCAGTTTATCGGGGGGAACGCAGTATTTT. Amino acid sequence: CASSLSGGTQYF.

Only one count was recorded for this clone. V and J are TRBV19 and TRBJ1-1, with D unresolved. V shed 4 bases and J shed 0 bases, with 6 bases lying between them. CDR3 length equals 13 residues. Germline V lookup: CDR1 LNHDA, CDR2 SQIVND (reference sequence). The CDR3 sequence is CASSTKMNTEAFF. DNA of the CDR3: TGTGCCAGTAGTACCAAGATGAACACTGAAGCTTTCTTT.

The DNA for the CDR3 is TGTGCCAGCAGTTTACCAGGGGGCGAGCAGTACTTC. This sequence encodes CASSLPGGEQYF. The chain is built from TRBV27 and TRBJ2-7, with TRBD1 matching 7 bases. There are 12 residues in the CDR3. Germline CDR1 MNHEY, CDR2 SMNVEV (reference sequence). The ends lost 2 bases at V and 6 bases at J; junction bases unmatched: 1.

The DNA of the CDR3 is TGTGCCAGCAGTGAAGGTTCAGGGAGGGATGGTGAGCAGTACTTC. Protein product: CASSEGSGRDGEQYF. The V call is TRBV2, the J call TRBJ2-7; 7 nucleotides line up with TRBD2. In germline, CDR1 is SNHLY, CDR2 FYNNEI. The CDR3 is 15 amino acids. Trimming removed 1 base from V and 7 bases from J; junction bases left unmatched: 10.

The V gene is TRBV5-1, the J gene TRBJ2-7; D gene unclear. Germline CDR1 and CDR2: SGHRS and YFSETQ. Trimming shortened V by 5 bases and J by 3 bases, and 6 bases separated the two germline ends. CDR3 length: 11 residues. The CDR3 is CASRANYEQYF. Written as DNA, the CDR3 is TGCGCCAGCAGAGCAAACTACGAGCAGTACTTC.

V and J are TRBV4-3 and TRBJ2-7, with D possibly being TRBD2 (6 bases). This CDR3 comprises 13 residues. The germline V gene has CDR1 LGHNA and CDR2 YSLEER. Trimming cost V 3 bases and J 6 bases, with 12 bases left between them. The CDR3 region is CASSHQRGGEQYF. CDR3 nucleotides: TGCGCCAGCAGCCACCAAAGGGGAGGCGAGCAGTACTTC.

V usage is TRBV19 and J usage is TRBJ1-2; 9 bases are shared with TRBD1. The CDR3 is 14 residues long. The germline gives CDR1 LNHDA, CDR2 SQIVND (reference sequence). V lost 5 bases and J lost 14; bases outside the gene matches: 15. CDR3 region: CASSPTGGPPFPTF. Here the CDR3 DNA reads TGTGCCAGTAGTCCGACAGGGGGACCCCCGTTTCCGACCTTC.

This rearrangement joins TRBV2 to TRBJ2-3; D call uncertain. CDR1 SNHLY and CDR2 FYNNEI come from the germline V gene. V lost 4 bases, J lost 0 bases, and 11 bases lay in between. The CDR3 sequence is 15 residues long. The CDR3 coding sequence is TGTGCCAGCAGTGCAACCATATCTAGCACAGATACGCAGTATTTT. Residues: CASSATISSTDTQYF. The full variable domain, with the rest looked up from reference TRBV2 and TRBJ2-3, is EPEVTQTPSHQVTQMGQEVILRCVPISNHLYFYWYRQILGQKVEFLVSFYNNEISEKSEIFDDQFSVERPDGSNFTLKIRSTKLEDSAMYFCASSATISSTDTQYFGPGTRLTVL.

The rearrangement uses TRBV4-1 and TRBJ1-6; D gene unclear. V was cut by 2 bases and J by 6 bases, with 11 bases left in between. The CDR3 consists of 15 residues. Germline V lookup: CDR1 MGHRA, CDR2 YSYEKL. The chain's CDR3 is CASSQREVSNSPLHF. For the CDR3, the DNA is TGCGCCAGCAGCCAAAGGGAAGTTTCTAATTCACCCCTCCACTTT.

The chain links TRBV9 to TRBJ2-5, with 9 bases lining up with TRBD1. V gave up 1 base and J gave up 2 bases; unmatched junction bases: 3. The CDR3 consists of 15 residues. From germline, CDR1 is SGDLS and CDR2 YYNGEE. The CDR3 sequence is CASSVRTGEQETQYF. For the CDR3, the DNA is TGTGCCAGCAGCGTACGGACAGGGGAGCAAGAGACCCAGTACTTC.

The chain employs TRBV27 and TRBJ2-7; D is uncertain. V shed 5 bases and J shed 1 base, with 9 bases lying between them. The CDR3 loop spans 13 amino acids. The germline V gene has CDR1 MNHEY and CDR2 SMNVEV (reference sequence). For the CDR3, the DNA is TGTGCCAGCAGTCACTCCCCGTCCTACGAGCAGTACTTC. Protein product: CASSHSPSYEQYF.

The chain has TRBV4-3 and TRBJ2-3, with D possibly being TRBD2 (5 bases). The V gene lost 1 base and the J gene lost 6 bases, with 11 bases spanning the gap. The CDR3 loop spans 14 amino acids. The germline V gene has CDR1 LGHNA and CDR2 YSLEER. The CDR3 DNA is TGCGCCAGCAGCCAAGGGGTGGGGAGTGATACGCAGTATTTT. Translated: CASSQGVGSDTQYF.

The chain carries TRBV7-9 and TRBJ2-3; no clear D gene. The V gene lost 5 bases and the J gene lost 2 bases, with 14 bases spanning the gap. CDR1 is SEHNR and CDR2 is FQNEAQ in the germline V gene (reference sequence). The CDR3 is made up of 15 amino acids. CDR3 sequence reads: CASSPLASLTDTQYF. CDR3 coding DNA: TGTGCCAGCAGCCCACTGGCGTCCCTCACAGATACGCAGTATTTT.

The J gene is TRBJ2-1, the V gene TRBV29-1, with D perhaps TRBD1 or TRBD2 (6 bases each). The CDR3 runs 16 residues. CDR1 is SQVTM, CDR2 ANQGSEA, per germline. V lost 1 base, J lost 7 bases, and 20 bases lay in between. CDR3 amino acids: CSVEAYDGGQFNEQFF. The CDR3 DNA follows: TGCAGCGTTGAAGCCTATGATGGGGGGCAGTTTAATGAGCAGTTCTTC.

Relative to its sample, this clone is medium-sized. V usage is TRBV7-8 and J usage is TRBJ1-1, with unresolved D. The CDR3 extends over 12 amino acids. Germline V lookup: CDR1 SGHVS, CDR2 FQNEAQ. V lost 5 bases, J lost 5 bases, and 9 bases lay in between. In DNA form, the CDR3 reads TGTGCCAGCAGCCCTCTATTGACTGAAGCTTTCTTT. It is translated as CASSPLLTEAFF.

The gene calls are TRBV10-3 and TRBJ1-2, with TRBD1 as a possible D gene (5 bases). This CDR3 contains 14 residues. In germline, CDR1 is ENHRY, CDR2 SYGVKD. Trimming pared 2 bases from V and 4 bases from J, leaving 11 bases between. This CDR3 is CAISENRGLYGYTF. The CDR3 nucleotides are TGTGCCATCAGTGAGAATCGGGGACTCTATGGCTACACCTTC.

The CDR3 loop is CASSPTEAFF. In nucleotides, the CDR3 is TGTGCCAGCAGCCCCACTGAAGCTTTCTTT. The chain recombines TRBV9 with TRBJ1-1; D uncertain. V gave up 4 bases and J gave up 4 bases, with 2 bases separating them. Looked up from germline, CDR1 is SGDLS and CDR2 is YYNGEE. The CDR3 covers 10 residues. The whole variable domain, remainder taken from reference TRBV9 and TRBJ1-1, is DSGVTQTPKHLITATGQRVTLRCSPRSGDLSVYWYQQSLDQGLQFLIQYYNGEERAKGNILERFSAQQFPDLHSELNLSSLELGDSALYFCASSPTEAFFGQGTRLTVV.

V usage is TRBV9 and J usage is TRBJ2-1, with a possible D match to TRBD2 (6 bases). Germline V gives CDR1 SGDLS, CDR2 YYNGEE. The CDR3 runs to 13 residues. Trimming cost V 7 bases and J 4 bases, with 12 bases left between them. As DNA, the CDR3 is TGTGCCAGCGGCCGGGACTTATACAATGAGCAGTTCTTC. Amino acids: CASGRDLYNEQFF.

The chain recombines TRBV5-4 with TRBJ2-2; 9 nucleotides match TRBD1. The CDR3 has 16 amino acids. Germline V CDR1 and CDR2: SGHNT, YYREEE (reference sequence). V lost 4 bases and J lost 3; bases outside the gene matches: 7. In DNA, the CDR3 is TGTGCCAGCAGCGGACCCGGGACAGGGTACACCGGGGAGCTGTTTTTT. Translating it yields CASSGPGTGYTGELFF.

CDR3 in amino acids: CASSQSGTGGTEQYF. DNA for the CDR3: TGTGCCAGCAGTCAATCCGGGACAGGGGGTACTGAGCAGTACTTC. The chain employs TRBV7-9 and TRBJ2-7, with 11 bases aligning to TRBD1. Germline lookup yields CDR1 SEHNR and CDR2 FQNEAQ (reference sequence). Trimming at V came to 6 bases and at J to 7 bases, leaving 11 bases not matched to a gene. The CDR3 sequence is 15 residues long.

V is TRBV4-2 and J is TRBJ2-3; 13 positions match TRBD2. This CDR3 has 16 residues. Germline V gives CDR1 LGHNA, CDR2 YNFKEQ. V lost 4 bases and J lost 6; bases outside the gene matches: 7. This CDR3 reads CASSRSGLAGRDTQYF. Written as DNA, the CDR3 is TGTGCCAGCAGCCGCTCGGGACTAGCGGGAAGGGATACGCAGTATTTT.

Only a few counts were recorded for this clone. The chain carries TRBV9 and TRBJ2-6, with unresolved D. The V end lost 0 bases, the J end lost 2 bases, and 12 bases lay between the germline ends. Germline CDR1 SGDLS, CDR2 YYNGEE. CDR3 length: 17 amino acids. CDR3 DNA sequence: TGTGCCAGCAGCGTAGCTCCAGCTCAGCCTGGGGCCAACGTCCTGACTTTC. Translated, it gives CASSVAPAQPGANVLTF.

The chain recombines TRBV7-9 with TRBJ2-1, with unresolved D. The V and J ends lost 2 bases and 0 bases respectively, with 8 bases between them. There are 15 residues in the CDR3. Germline CDR1 SEHNR, CDR2 FQNEAQ (reference sequence). The CDR3 reads CASSLSETSYNEQFF. Here the CDR3 DNA reads TGTGCCAGCAGCTTATCCGAGACCTCCTACAATGAGCAGTTCTTC.

The chain carries TRBV14 and TRBJ2-1, with D uncertain. The germline V gene encodes CDR1 SGHDN and CDR2 FVKESK. The CDR3 totals 12 residues. Trimming pared 4 bases from V and 7 bases from J, leaving 8 bases between. The CDR3 DNA follows: TGTGCCAGCAGCCTCTACGGGAATGAGCAGTTCTTC. It codes for CASSLYGNEQFF.

This clone showed up just once. This rearrangement joins TRBV2 to TRBJ1-1, with TRBD1 as a possible D gene (6 bases). V was trimmed by 3 bases and J by 0 bases, leaving 11 bases between them. This CDR3 has 15 residues. CDR1 is SNHLY and CDR2 is FYNNEI in the germline V gene. As DNA, the CDR3 is TGTGCCAGCAGTGAGCTCAGGGGAATGAACACTGAAGCTTTCTTT. Its protein is CASSELRGMNTEAFF.

The V and J genes are TRBV5-1 and TRBJ1-1; D unresolved. CDR1 is SGHRS and CDR2 is YFSETQ in the germline V gene. This CDR3 contains 14 residues. The ends were cut back, 2 bases at V and 7 bases at J, with 15 bases in the middle. In DNA form, the CDR3 reads TGCGCCAGCAGCTTTGACGGCAGTTCCCTTGAAGCTTTCTTT. Its translation is CASSFDGSSLEAFF.

The CDR3 coding sequence is TGCGCCAGTCGGGACAGGGGGCAGGAGCAGCCCCAGCATTTT. Its translation: CASRDRGQEQPQHF. J is TRBJ1-5 and V is TRBV10-2; TRBD1 agrees at 12 bases. V gave up 9 bases and J gave up 7 bases; unmatched junction bases: 7. There are 14 residues in the CDR3. CDR1 is WSHSY, CDR2 SAAADI, per germline.

This chain connects TRBV5-6 to TRBJ2-1; the D call may be TRBD1 or TRBD2 (6 bases each). The CDR3 sequence is 12 residues long. Germline CDR1 is SGHDT and CDR2 is YYEEEE. With 3 bases removed from V and 9 bases from J, the gap between germline ends came to 10 bases. The CDR3 region is CASSSGGGEQFF. Written as DNA, the CDR3 is TGTGCCAGCAGCTCCGGGGGCGGTGAGCAGTTCTTC.

This chain connects TRBV5-1 to TRBJ2-7; the D gene is possibly TRBD1 (5 bases). The V end was cut by 7 bases, the J end by 2 bases, with 16 bases between. Per germline, CDR1 SGHRS and CDR2 YFSETQ. The CDR3 is 14 amino acids. The CDR3 nucleotides are TGCGCCAGCGGGAAAGGGGAAACTACCTACGAGCAGTACTTC. Its translation: CASGKGETTYEQYF.

The chain combines TRBV7-8 with TRBJ2-6; possibly TRBD1 or TRBD2 for D (5 bases each). V was pared by 4 bases and J by 2 bases, with 18 bases between. Germline V CDR1 and CDR2: SGHVS, FQNEAQ. CDR3 size: 18 residues. The CDR3 sequence: CASSSGGGFGAGANVLTF. The CDR3 nucleotides read TGTGCCAGCAGCTCCGGTGGGGGATTCGGGGCTGGGGCCAACGTCCTGACTTTC.

This sequence joins TRBV27 and TRBJ1-1; D is perhaps TRBD1 (5 bases). The V gene's germline CDR1 is MNHEY and CDR2 SMNVEV (reference sequence). V was trimmed by 2 bases and J by 2 bases, leaving 12 bases between them. CDR3 length: 15 residues. The CDR3 reads CASSLGAAFNTEAFF. The CDR3 region has the DNA TGTGCCAGCAGTTTAGGGGCAGCCTTTAACACTGAAGCTTTCTTT.